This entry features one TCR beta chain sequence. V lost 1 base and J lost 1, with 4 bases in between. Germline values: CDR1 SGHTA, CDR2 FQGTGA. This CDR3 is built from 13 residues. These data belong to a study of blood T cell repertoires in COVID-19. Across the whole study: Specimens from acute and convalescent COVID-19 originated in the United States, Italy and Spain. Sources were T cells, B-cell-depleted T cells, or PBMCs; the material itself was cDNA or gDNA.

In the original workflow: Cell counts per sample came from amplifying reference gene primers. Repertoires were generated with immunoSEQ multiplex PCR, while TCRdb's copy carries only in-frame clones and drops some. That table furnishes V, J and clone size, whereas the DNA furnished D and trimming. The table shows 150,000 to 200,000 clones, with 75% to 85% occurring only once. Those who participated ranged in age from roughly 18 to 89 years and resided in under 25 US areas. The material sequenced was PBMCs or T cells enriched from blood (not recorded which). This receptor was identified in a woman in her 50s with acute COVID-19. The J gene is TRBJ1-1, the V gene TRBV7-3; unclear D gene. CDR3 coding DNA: TGTGCCAGCAGCTTAAAAGCGAACACTGAAGCTTTCTTT. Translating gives CASSLKANTEAFF.